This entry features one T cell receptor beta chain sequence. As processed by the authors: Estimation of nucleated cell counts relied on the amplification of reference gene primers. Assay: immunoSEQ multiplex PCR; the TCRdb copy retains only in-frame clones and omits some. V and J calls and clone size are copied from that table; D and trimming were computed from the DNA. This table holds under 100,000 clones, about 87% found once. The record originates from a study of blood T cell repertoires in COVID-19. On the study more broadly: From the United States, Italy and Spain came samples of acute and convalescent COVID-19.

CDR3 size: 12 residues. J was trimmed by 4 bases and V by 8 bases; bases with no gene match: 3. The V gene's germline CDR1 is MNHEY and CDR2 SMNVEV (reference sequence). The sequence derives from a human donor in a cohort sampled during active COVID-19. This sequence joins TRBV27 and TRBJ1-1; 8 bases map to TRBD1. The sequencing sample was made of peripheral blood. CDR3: CASHTGGTEAFF. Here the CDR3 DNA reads TGTGCCAGCCATACAGGGGGCACTGAAGCTTTCTTT.